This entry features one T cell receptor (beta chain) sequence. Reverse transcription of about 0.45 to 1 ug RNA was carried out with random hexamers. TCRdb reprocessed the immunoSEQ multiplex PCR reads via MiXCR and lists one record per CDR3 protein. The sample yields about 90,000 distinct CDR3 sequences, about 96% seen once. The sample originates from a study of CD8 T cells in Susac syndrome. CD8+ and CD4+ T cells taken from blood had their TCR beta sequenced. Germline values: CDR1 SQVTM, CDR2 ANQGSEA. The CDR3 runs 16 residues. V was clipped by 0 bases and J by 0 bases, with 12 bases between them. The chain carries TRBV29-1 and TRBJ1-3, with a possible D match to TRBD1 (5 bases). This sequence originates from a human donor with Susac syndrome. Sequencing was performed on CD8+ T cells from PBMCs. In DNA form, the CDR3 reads TGCAGCGTTGAAGAGGTTCAGGGCAGCTCTGGAAACACCATATATTTT. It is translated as CSVEEVQGSSGNTIYF.